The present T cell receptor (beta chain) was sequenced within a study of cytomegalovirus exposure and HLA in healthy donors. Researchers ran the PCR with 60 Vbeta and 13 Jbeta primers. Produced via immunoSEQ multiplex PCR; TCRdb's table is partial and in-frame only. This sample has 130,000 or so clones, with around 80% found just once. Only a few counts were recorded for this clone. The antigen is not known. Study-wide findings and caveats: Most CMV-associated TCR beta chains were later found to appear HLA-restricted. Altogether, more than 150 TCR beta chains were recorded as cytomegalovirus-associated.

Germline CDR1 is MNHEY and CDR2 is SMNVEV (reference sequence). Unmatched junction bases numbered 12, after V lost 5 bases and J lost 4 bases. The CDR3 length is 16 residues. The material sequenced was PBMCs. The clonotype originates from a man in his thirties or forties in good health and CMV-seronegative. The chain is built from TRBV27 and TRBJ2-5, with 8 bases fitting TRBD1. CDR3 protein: CASSPQQGVFRETQYF. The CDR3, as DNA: TGTGCCAGCAGTCCCCAACAGGGGGTATTTCGAGAGACCCAGTACTTC.